This paragraph covers one T cell receptor (beta chain) sequence. The source of the sample is a study of PD-1 blockade in classical Hodgkin lymphoma. The table came from immunoSEQ multiplex PCR; TCRdb's copy has only in-frame clones and leaves some out. The table records tens of thousands of clones, around four fifths of them present only once. Each patient experienced a relapse that followed autologous stem cell transplantation, and brentuximab vedotin exposure varied. This CDR3 is 16 amino acids long. Germline V gene lookup returns CDR1 SEHNR and CDR2 FQNEAQ (reference sequence). V lost 1 base and J lost 1; bases outside the gene matches: 2.

Sequenced material: peripheral blood mononuclear cells (PBMCs), taken before the second cycle of nivolumab. This TCR was sampled from a human donor with classical Hodgkin lymphoma. The chain uses TRBV7-9 and TRBJ1-3, with 9 nucleotides matching TRBD1. CDR3 coding DNA: TGTGCCAGCAGCTTAGAAGGACAGGGGTCTGGAAACACCATATATTTT. Translated, it gives CASSLEGQGSGNTIYF. Full variable domain (remainder filled in from reference TRBV7-9 and TRBJ1-3): DTGVSQNPRHKITKRGQNVTFRCDPISEHNRLYWYRQTLGQGPEFLTYFQNEAQLEKSRLLSDRFSAERPKGSFSTLEIQRTEQGDSAMYLCASSLEGQGSGNTIYFGEGSWLTVV.